These 28 T cell receptor beta chains came from one sample sequenced in a study of CXCR3-negative and CXCR3-positive naive CD8 T cells. Notes on the study in general: Against CXCR3-negative naive cells, CXCR3-positive naive cells showed more hydrophobic TRB CDR3s.

What these receptors recognize is not known. The libraries of TRB cDNA were prepared using 5' RACE with UMI labels. TCRdb re-called the 5' RACE reads; one entry per CDR3 protein, DNA not given. This specimen shows over 55,000 distinct CDR3 sequences; the ten leading clones hold roughly 0.5%. Material: naive CXCR3+ CD8+ T cells from blood. The subset is: CD45RO-CCR7+CD27+CD95- naive CD8+ T cells expressing CXCR3 (TNR3+). The receptors stem from a human donor in good health. Some clones in this sample may be carry-over from other donors' samples.

The chain uses TRBV4-2 and TRBJ2-1; the TCRdb D gene call, TRBD2, has no DNA to confirm it. Germline CDR1 reads LGHNA; CDR2 reads YNFKEQ. The CDR3 length is 17 residues. The CDR3 spells CASSQSGGHLRYNEQFF.

J is TRBJ1-1 and V is TRBV28; TCRdb's assignment of TRBD1 cannot be checked, as there is no DNA. Germline V gives CDR1 MDHEN, CDR2 SYDVKM. This CDR3 has 15 amino acids. This CDR3 reads CASSDRTGMNTEAFF. The entire variable domain, with the rest obtained from reference TRBV28 and TRBJ1-1, is as follows: DVKVTQSSRYLVKRTGEKVFLECVQDMDHENMFWYRQDPGLGLRLIYFSYDVKMKEKGDIPEGYSVSREKKERFSLILESASTNQTSMYLCASSDRTGMNTEAFFGQGTRLTVV.

This chain joins TRBV29-1 and TRBJ1-1; TCRdb's assignment of TRBD1 cannot be checked, as there is no DNA. The CDR3 extends over 12 amino acids. The germline CDR1 and CDR2 sequences are SQVTM and ANQGSEA. CDR3 protein: CSAGRPNTEAFF.

This chain links TRBV28 with TRBJ2-7. CDR3 length: 14 residues. CDR1 is MDHEN, CDR2 SYDVKM, per germline. The CDR3: CASRLRGGPSEQYF.

This sequence joins TRBV11-2 and TRBJ2-2. The CDR3 length is 12 residues. The V gene's germline CDR1 is SGHAT and CDR2 FQNNGV. The CDR3 loop reads CASSFYTGELFF.

The chain recombines TRBV7-8 with TRBJ2-1; the TCRdb call, TRBD2, lacks DNA for checking. The CDR3 is made up of 18 amino acids. Germline-derived CDR1 and CDR2 are SGHVS and FQNEAQ. CDR3 protein: CASSPTRSGGFTYNEQFF.

The rearrangement uses TRBV13 and TRBJ2-7. The CDR3 extends over 17 amino acids. The germline gives CDR1 PRHDT, CDR2 FYEKMQ (reference sequence). CDR3 loop: CASSLGSIGYSSYEQYF.

The chain has TRBV7-9 and TRBJ2-7; TCRdb indicates TRBD1, and absent DNA this call remains unverified. CDR1 is SEHNR and CDR2 is FQNEAQ in the germline V gene (reference sequence). The length of the CDR3 is 15 residues. CDR3 loop: CASSFGQGLWDEQYF.

V is TRBV6-6 and J is TRBJ1-5. The CDR3 has 16 amino acids. Germline V gene data show CDR1 as MNHNY and CDR2 as SVGAGI (reference sequence). CDR3 loop: CASSWTAGSSNQPQHF.

The chain carries TRBV7-2 and TRBJ1-2; checking the TCRdb D call of TRBD1 is not possible without DNA. The germline gives CDR1 SGHTA, CDR2 FQGNSA. The CDR3 contains 16 residues. The CDR3 loop is CASSLVQQGSLYGYTF.

The chain recombines TRBV2 with TRBJ1-1; TCRdb's D gene call, TRBD1, goes unchecked for lack of DNA. The CDR3 contains 12 residues. Germline V gives CDR1 SNHLY, CDR2 FYNNEI. CDR3 in amino acids: CAGNFGGTEAFF. The variable domain in full, completed from reference TRBV2 and TRBJ1-1, reads EPEVTQTPSHQVTQMGQEVILRCVPISNHLYFYWYRQILGQKVEFLVSFYNNEISEKSEIFDDQFSVERPDGSNFTLKIRSTKLEDSAMYFCAGNFGGTEAFFGQGTRLTVV.

V gene TRBV6-5 combines with J gene TRBJ2-7; the D call of TRBD1 rests on TCRdb alone, since no DNA is present to check it. Germline lookup yields CDR1 MNHEY and CDR2 SVGAGI. The CDR3 loop spans 14 amino acids. The chain's CDR3 is CASSLETAAYEQYF.

The chain's CDR3 is CASSGGDWPYEQYF. The rearrangement uses TRBV5-1 and TRBJ2-7; TCRdb's D call, TRBD2, is unchecked because there is no DNA. Germline CDR1 SGHRS, CDR2 YFSETQ. The CDR3 is 14 amino acids. Based on the CDR3 plus reference TRBV5-1 and TRBJ2-7, the full variable domain is KAGVTQTPRYLIKTRGQQVTLSCSPISGHRSVSWYQQTPGQGLQFLFEYFSETQRNKGNFPGRFSGRQFSNSRSEMNVSTLELGDSALYLCASSGGDWPYEQYFGPGTRLTVT.

The chain recombines TRBV12-3 or TRBV12-4 with TRBJ2-1; TCRdb designates TRBD2, a call that cannot be tested without DNA. The CDR3 is 16 amino acids. CDR3 amino acids: CASSLPSGGGGNEQFF.

This chain joins TRBV7-6 and TRBJ2-7; TCRdb calls TRBD1, which cannot be checked without DNA. The CDR3 contains 15 residues. Germline assignment: CDR1 SGHVS and CDR2 FNYEAQ. CDR3 region: CASSPRRGGVYEQYF.

This rearrangement joins TRBV29-1 to TRBJ2-1; absent DNA, TCRdb's TRBD1 call cannot be checked. Germline V CDR1 and CDR2: SQVTM, ANQGSEA. The CDR3 is 14 residues long. CDR3 residues: CSVEAGGSHNEQFF.

The V call is TRBV28, the J call TRBJ2-5; the TCRdb call, TRBD1, lacks DNA for checking. From germline, CDR1 is MDHEN and CDR2 SYDVKM. CDR3 length equals 14 residues. Here the CDR3 reads CASSGTGTQETQYF.

The chain links TRBV7-9 to TRBJ2-7; absent DNA, TCRdb's TRBD1 call cannot be checked. In germline, CDR1 is SEHNR, CDR2 FQNEAQ (reference sequence). The CDR3 is 13 residues long. The CDR3 region is CASSPLSPAEQYF.

The V call is TRBV4-3, the J call TRBJ1-1. Germline assignment: CDR1 LGHNA and CDR2 YSLEER. This CDR3 spans 16 amino acids. CDR3 sequence: CASSQEVRQENTEAFF.

The chain links TRBV7-6 to TRBJ2-2; there is no DNA to check the TCRdb D call of TRBD2. CDR1 and CDR2 from the germline V gene are SGHVS and FNYEAQ. The CDR3 has 15 residues. The CDR3 region is CASSSGGLAAGELFF.

The chain recombines TRBV5-6 with TRBJ1-5; TCRdb gives TRBD1 as the D gene, but with no DNA this cannot be confirmed. Per the germline V gene, CDR1 is SGHDT and CDR2 is YYEEEE. The CDR3 consists of 15 residues. CDR3 residues: CASSRGRGVDQPQHF.

CDR3 residues: CASSQEPRGVGENIQYF. This chain connects TRBV4-3 to TRBJ2-4; TCRdb picks TRBD1, but there is no DNA to check that call. The CDR3 spans 17 residues. Germline V gene lookup returns CDR1 LGHNA and CDR2 YSLEER.

The rearrangement links TRBV12-3 or TRBV12-4 to TRBJ2-3; TCRdb picks TRBD1, but there is no DNA to check that call. CDR3 length: 15 residues. CDR3 amino acids: CASSTSGSRTDTQYF.

The chain couples TRBV19 to TRBJ2-7. Germline V gives CDR1 LNHDA, CDR2 SQIVND (reference sequence). The CDR3 contains 14 residues. The CDR3 loop is CASTDQSGLHEQYF.

CDR3 in amino acids: CASGLFPGLPYEQYF. The V and J genes are TRBV7-9 and TRBJ2-7; TCRdb returns TRBD2, unconfirmable since there is no DNA. The germline CDR1 and CDR2 sequences are SEHNR and FQNEAQ (reference sequence). This CDR3 contains 15 residues.

The J gene is TRBJ1-4, the V gene TRBV6-2 or TRBV6-3; TCRdb's D call of TRBD1 is untestable without DNA. Germline V gives CDR1 MNHEY, CDR2 SVGEGT. The CDR3 has 13 residues. The chain's CDR3 is CASSYLRDVELFF.

The chain recombines TRBV7-3 with TRBJ2-3. The CDR3 length is 14 residues. CDR1 and CDR2 from the germline V gene are SGHTA and FQGTGA. The CDR3 sequence is CASSSTDITDTQYF. Combining the CDR3 with reference TRBV7-3 and TRBJ2-3 gives the whole variable domain GAGVSQTPSNKVTEKGKYVELRCDPISGHTALYWYRQSLGQGPEFLIYFQGTGAADDSGLPNDRFFAVRPEGSVSTLKIQRTERGDSAVYLCASSSTDITDTQYFGPGTRLTVL.

This chain links TRBV6-5 with TRBJ2-5; without DNA, the TCRdb call of TRBD1 cannot be checked. CDR3 size: 14 residues. The germline V gene encodes CDR1 MNHEY and CDR2 SVGAGI. CDR3 region: CASSQVGGQETQYF.